The source of this T cell receptor beta chain is a study of PD-1 blockade in classical Hodgkin lymphoma. Study results and caveats: The authors excluded patients who started nivolumab under 1 year after ASCT.

Brentuximab vedotin exposure varied, and every patient relapsed after autologous stem cell transplantation. Sequencing was performed with immunoSEQ multiplex PCR; in TCRdb, only in-frame clones are kept and a portion is missing. Of around 26,000 clones in the sample, roughly three quarters were seen once. Comment on this clone: Its antigen is undetermined.

CDR1 SEHNR and CDR2 FQNEAQ come from the germline V gene (reference sequence). This CDR3 region has 14 residues. V was trimmed by 7 bases and J by 12 bases, leaving 24 bases between them. The origin of this receptor is a human donor with classical Hodgkin lymphoma. The chain employs TRBV7-9 and TRBJ1-2, with D perhaps matching TRBD1 (6 bases). The sample in question was peripheral blood mononuclear cells (PBMCs), obtained at baseline. The DNA of the CDR3 is TGTGCCAGCACCCTAGAGGGGACAAGGGTAGAGGACACCTTC. Protein: CASTLEGTRVEDTF. The full variable domain, completed using reference TRBV7-9 and TRBJ1-2, is DTGVSQNPRHKITKRGQNVTFRCDPISEHNRLYWYRQTLGQGPEFLTYFQNEAQLEKSRLLSDRFSAERPKGSFSTLEIQRTEQGDSAMYLCASTLEGTRVEDTFGSGTRLTVV.